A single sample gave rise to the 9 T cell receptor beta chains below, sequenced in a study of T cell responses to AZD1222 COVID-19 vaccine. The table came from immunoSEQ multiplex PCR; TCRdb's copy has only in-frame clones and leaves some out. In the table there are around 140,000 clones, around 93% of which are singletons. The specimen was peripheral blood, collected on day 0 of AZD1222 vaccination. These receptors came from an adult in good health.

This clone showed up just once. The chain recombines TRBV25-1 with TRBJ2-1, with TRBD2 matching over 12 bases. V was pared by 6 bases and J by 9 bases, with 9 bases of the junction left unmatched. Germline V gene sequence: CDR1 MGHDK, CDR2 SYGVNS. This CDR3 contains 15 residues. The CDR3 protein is CASSRLAGDWSEQFF. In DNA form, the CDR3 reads TGTGCCAGCAGCCGACTAGCGGGGGACTGGAGTGAGCAGTTCTTC.

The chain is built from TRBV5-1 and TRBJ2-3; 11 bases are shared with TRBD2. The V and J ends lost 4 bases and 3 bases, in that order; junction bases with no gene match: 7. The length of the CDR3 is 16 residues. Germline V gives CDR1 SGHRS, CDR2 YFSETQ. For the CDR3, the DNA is TGCGCCAGCAGCGAAATAGCGGGGGGGAGGACAGATACGCAGTATTTT. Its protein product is CASSEIAGGRTDTQYF. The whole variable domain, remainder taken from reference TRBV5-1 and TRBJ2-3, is KAGVTQTPRYLIKTRGQQVTLSCSPISGHRSVSWYQQTPGQGLQFLFEYFSETQRNKGNFPGRFSGRQFSNSRSEMNVSTLELGDSALYLCASSEIAGGRTDTQYFGPGTRLTVL.

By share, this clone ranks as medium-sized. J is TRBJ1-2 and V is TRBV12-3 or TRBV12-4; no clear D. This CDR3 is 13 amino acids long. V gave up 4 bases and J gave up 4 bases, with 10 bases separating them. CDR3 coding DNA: TGTGCCAGCAGTTCCTCCGTGGGCTATGGCTACACCTTC. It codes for CASSSSVGYGYTF.

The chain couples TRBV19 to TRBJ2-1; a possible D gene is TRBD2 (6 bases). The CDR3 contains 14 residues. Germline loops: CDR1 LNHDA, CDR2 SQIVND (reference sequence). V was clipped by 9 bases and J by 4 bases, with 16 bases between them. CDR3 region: CARAGTLLYNEQFF. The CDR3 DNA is TGTGCCAGGGCCGGGACTCTCCTTTACAATGAGCAGTTCTTC.

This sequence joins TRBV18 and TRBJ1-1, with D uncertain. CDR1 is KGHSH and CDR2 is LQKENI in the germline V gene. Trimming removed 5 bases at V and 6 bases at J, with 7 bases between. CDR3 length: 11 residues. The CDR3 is CASSSVAEAFF. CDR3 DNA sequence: TGTGCCAGCTCATCAGTAGCTGAAGCTTTCTTT.

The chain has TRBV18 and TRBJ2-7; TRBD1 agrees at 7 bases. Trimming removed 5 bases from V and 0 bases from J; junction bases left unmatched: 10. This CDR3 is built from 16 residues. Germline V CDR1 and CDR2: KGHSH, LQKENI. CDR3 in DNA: TGTGCCAGCTCAGGGACGACAGGGAGTGGCTCCTACGAGCAGTACTTC. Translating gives CASSGTTGSGSYEQYF.

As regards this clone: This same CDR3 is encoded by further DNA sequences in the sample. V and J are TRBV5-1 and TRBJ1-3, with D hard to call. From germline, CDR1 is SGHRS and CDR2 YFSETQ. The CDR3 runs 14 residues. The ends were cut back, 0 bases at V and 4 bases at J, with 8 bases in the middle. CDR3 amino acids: CASSLGTAGNTIYF. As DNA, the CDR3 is TGCGCCAGCAGCTTGGGCACAGCCGGAAACACCATATATTTT.

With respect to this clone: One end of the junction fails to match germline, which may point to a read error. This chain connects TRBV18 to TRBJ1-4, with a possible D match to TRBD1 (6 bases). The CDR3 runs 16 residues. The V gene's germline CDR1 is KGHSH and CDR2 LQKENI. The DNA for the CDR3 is TGTGCCAGCTCTCCACAGGGAGCGTCAGGAAATGAAAAACTGTTTTTT. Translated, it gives CASSPQGASGNEKLFF.

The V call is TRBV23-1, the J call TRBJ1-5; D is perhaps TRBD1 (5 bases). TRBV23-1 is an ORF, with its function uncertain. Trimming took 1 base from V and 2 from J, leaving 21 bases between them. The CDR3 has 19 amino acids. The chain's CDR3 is CASSQWQGVSLVCNQPQHF. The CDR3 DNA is TGCGCCAGCAGTCAATGGCAGGGAGTGAGCCTAGTCTGCAATCAGCCCCAGCATTTT.